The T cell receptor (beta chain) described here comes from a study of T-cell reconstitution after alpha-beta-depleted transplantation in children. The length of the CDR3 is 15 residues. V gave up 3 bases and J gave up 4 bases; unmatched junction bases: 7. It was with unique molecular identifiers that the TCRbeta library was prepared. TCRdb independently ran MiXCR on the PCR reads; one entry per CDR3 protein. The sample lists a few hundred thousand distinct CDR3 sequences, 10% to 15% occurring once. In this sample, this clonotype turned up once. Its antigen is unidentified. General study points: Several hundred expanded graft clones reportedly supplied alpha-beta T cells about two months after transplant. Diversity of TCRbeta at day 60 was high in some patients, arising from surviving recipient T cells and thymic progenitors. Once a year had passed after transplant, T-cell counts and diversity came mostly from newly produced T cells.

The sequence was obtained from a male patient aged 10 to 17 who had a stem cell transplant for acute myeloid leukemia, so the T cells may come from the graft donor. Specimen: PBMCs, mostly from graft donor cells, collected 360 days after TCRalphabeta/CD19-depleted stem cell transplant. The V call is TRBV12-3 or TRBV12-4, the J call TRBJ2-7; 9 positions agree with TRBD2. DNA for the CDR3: TGTGCCAGCAGTTTCTCTAGCGGGGTTGGTTACGAGCAGTACTTC. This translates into CASSFSSGVGYEQYF.